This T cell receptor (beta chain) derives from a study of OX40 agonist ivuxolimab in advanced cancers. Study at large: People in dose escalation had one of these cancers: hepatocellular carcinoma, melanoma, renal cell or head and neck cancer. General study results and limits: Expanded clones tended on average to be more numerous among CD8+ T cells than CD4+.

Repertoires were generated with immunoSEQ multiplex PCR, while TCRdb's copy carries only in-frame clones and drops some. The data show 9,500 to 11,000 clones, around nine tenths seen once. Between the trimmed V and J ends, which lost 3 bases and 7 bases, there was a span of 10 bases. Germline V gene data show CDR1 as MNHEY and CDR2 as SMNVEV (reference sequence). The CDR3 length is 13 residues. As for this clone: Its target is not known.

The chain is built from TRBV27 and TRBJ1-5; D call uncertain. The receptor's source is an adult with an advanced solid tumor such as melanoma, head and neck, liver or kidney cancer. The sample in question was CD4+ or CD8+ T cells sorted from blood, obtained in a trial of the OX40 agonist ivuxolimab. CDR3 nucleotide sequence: TGTGCCAGCAGTTTGGGAAGGGCGCAGCCCCAGCATTTT. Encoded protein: CASSLGRAQPQHF.